The 31 T cell receptor beta chains below come from one sample, sequenced in a study of blood T cell repertoires in COVID-19. Clones were read by immunoSEQ multiplex PCR, and TCRdb kept only the in-frame ones, dropping some. Of roughly 410,000 clones listed, around 87% are singletons. Sequencing was carried out using peripheral blood. These receptors were taken from a woman aged 60-75 years with COVID-19, enrolled during active disease.

The J gene is TRBJ2-7, the V gene TRBV28; 13 bases are a match to TRBD2. Trimming at V came to 3 bases and at J to 2 bases, leaving 4 bases not matched to a gene. The CDR3 runs 16 residues. Germline V CDR1 and CDR2: MDHEN, SYDVKM. The CDR3, as DNA: TGTGCCAGCAGTTTGGGGGGGACTAGCGGGACCTACGAGCAGTACTTC. It encodes CASSLGGTSGTYEQYF.

This sequence joins TRBV21-1 and TRBJ1-1. TRBV21-1 is an annotated pseudogene. CDR3 length: 17 amino acids. CDR3: CANNPGGRMKMNTEAFF. The CDR3 DNA reads as TGTGCCAACAATCCCGGGGGGCGGATGAAGATGAACACTGAAGCTTTCTTT.

The table lists this clone with a few counts. Other DNA sequences from this sample encode an identical CDR3 as well. The chain combines TRBV5-1 with TRBJ1-1; maybe TRBD1 (5 bases). V lost 0 bases and J lost 3, with 12 bases in between. This CDR3 is 15 amino acids long. Germline assignment: CDR1 SGHRS and CDR2 YFSETQ. Here the CDR3 DNA reads TGCGCCAGCAGCTTGGGCGCAGGGTCGGACACTGAAGCTTTCTTT. This codes for CASSLGAGSDTEAFF.

This chain uses TRBV29-1 with TRBJ1-2; D gene unclear. The CDR3 sequence is 12 residues long. Germline values: CDR1 SQVTM, CDR2 ANQGSEA. The V end lost 7 bases, the J end lost 1 base, and 10 bases lay between the germline ends. The CDR3 DNA is TGCAGCGCTTCGACGGGTAACTATGGCTACACCTTC. Translated: CSASTGNYGYTF.

This chain joins TRBV7-2 and TRBJ1-1; D is ambiguous. CDR3 length equals 14 residues. Trimming removed 5 bases from V and 4 bases from J, with 14 bases in between. Germline V CDR1 and CDR2: SGHTA, FQGNSA. The CDR3 region has the DNA TGTGCCAGCAGCCGCCGGCAGTGGGCCACTGAAGCTTTCTTT. It encodes CASSRRQWATEAFF.

This chain links TRBV19 with TRBJ2-3, with a tentative D call TRBD2 (6 bases). The CDR3 extends over 15 amino acids. Germline loops: CDR1 LNHDA, CDR2 SQIVND (reference sequence). The ends were cut back, 3 bases at V and 2 bases at J, with 12 bases in the middle. CDR3 sequence reads: CASSMAAGTTDTQYF. CDR3 nucleotides: TGTGCCAGTAGTATGGCGGCGGGGACCACAGATACGCAGTATTTT.

This sequence joins TRBV4-1 and TRBJ2-7, with a possible D match to TRBD1 (6 bases). This CDR3 spans 13 amino acids. Germline CDR1 reads MGHRA; CDR2 reads YSYEKL. Trimming removed 5 bases from V and 6 bases from J, with 14 bases in between. CDR3 in amino acids: CASSALDRSEQYF. In DNA form, the CDR3 reads TGCGCCAGCAGCGCCTTAGACAGGTCCGAGCAGTACTTC.

This rearrangement joins TRBV7-8 to TRBJ1-5; no firm D call. Germline V lookup: CDR1 SGHVS, CDR2 FQNEAQ. This CDR3 spans 15 amino acids. V gave up 3 bases and J gave up 3 bases, with 12 bases separating them. CDR3 sequence (DNA): TGTGCCAGCAGCTTGGCACTACATATCAATCAGCCCCAGCATTTT. Protein: CASSLALHINQPQHF.

The chain is built from TRBV7-2 and TRBJ2-7, with D tentatively TRBD1 (6 bases). This CDR3 is 13 amino acids long. Trimming took 7 bases from V and 4 from J, leaving 14 bases between them. The germline V gene encodes CDR1 SGHTA and CDR2 FQGNSA. Here the CDR3 reads CASTVGTKYEQYF. Written as DNA, the CDR3 is TGTGCCAGCACCGTTGGGACAAAGTACGAGCAGTACTTC.

This sequence joins TRBV7-2 and TRBJ1-1; no clear D gene. V shed 1 base and J shed 1 base, with 10 bases lying between them. The CDR3 is 15 amino acids. Germline CDR1 is SGHTA and CDR2 is FQGNSA. CDR3 DNA: TGTGCCAGCAGCTTAGACGGACTCCCGAACACTGAAGCTTTCTTT. It yields the protein CASSLDGLPNTEAFF.

V is TRBV7-9 and J is TRBJ1-1; TRBD1 matches 7 bases. The CDR3 extends over 15 amino acids. Unmatched junction bases numbered 6, after V lost 5 bases and J lost 0 bases. The V gene's germline CDR1 is SEHNR and CDR2 FQNEAQ (reference sequence). The CDR3 nucleotides read TGTGCCAGCAGCGAGAGAGGGGGCATGAACACTGAAGCTTTCTTT. Amino acid sequence: CASSERGGMNTEAFF.

This chain joins TRBV28 and TRBJ2-1; a possible D gene is TRBD2 (7 bases). Looked up from germline, CDR1 is MDHEN and CDR2 is SYDVKM. The ends were cut back, 10 bases at V and 6 bases at J, with 19 bases in the middle. The CDR3 length is 14 residues. In nucleotides, the CDR3 is TGTGCCACCGAGGGGGGGTCGGGGTTCAATGAGCAGTTCTTC. Protein sequence: CATEGGSGFNEQFF.

The chain uses TRBV2 and TRBJ2-5, with TRBD1 as a possible D gene (6 bases). CDR3 size: 14 residues. Germline V gene sequence: CDR1 SNHLY, CDR2 FYNNEI. V dropped 6 bases and J dropped 4 bases, with 15 bases sitting between them. The CDR3 nucleotides are TGTGCCAGCAGGGCTACAGGGACCCCAGAGACCCAGTACTTC. It yields the protein CASRATGTPETQYF.

The chain links TRBV28 to TRBJ1-4; 9 bases fit TRBD1. V lost 6 bases to trimming and J lost 6 bases; unmatched junction nucleotides: 2. Germline CDR1 is MDHEN and CDR2 is SYDVKM. The CDR3 covers 13 residues. CDR3 protein: CASRGQGYEKLFF. The CDR3 DNA follows: TGTGCCAGCAGGGGACAGGGATATGAAAAACTGTTTTTT.

The V gene is TRBV7-2, the J gene TRBJ2-7; 9 bases match TRBD1. The junction had 5 bases not matched to a gene; V was cut back by 1 base and J by 4 bases. The CDR3 totals 15 residues. Germline V gives CDR1 SGHTA, CDR2 FQGNSA. The CDR3 protein is CASSLGLGQGYEQYF. In nucleotides, the CDR3 is TGTGCCAGCAGCTTAGGGTTGGGACAGGGATACGAGCAGTACTTC.

The rearrangement links TRBV9 to TRBJ2-7; D remains ambiguous. V lost 1 base and J lost 2, with 10 bases in between. The CDR3 has 14 residues. Germline V gene sequence: CDR1 SGDLS, CDR2 YYNGEE. CDR3 DNA: TGTGCCAGCAGCGTACTAGGCAGTACCTACGAGCAGTACTTC. As protein: CASSVLGSTYEQYF.

The chain has TRBV11-2 and TRBJ2-7, with 10 bases identical to TRBD1. Per germline, CDR1 SGHAT and CDR2 FQNNGV. V lost 3 bases, J lost 8 bases, and 10 bases stayed unmatched. This CDR3 spans 15 amino acids. DNA of the CDR3: TGTGCCAGCAGCTTTGCACCGGGACAGGGGTTGCAGCAGTACTTC. As protein: CASSFAPGQGLQQYF.

This chain links TRBV25-1 with TRBJ2-7; 8 bases agree with TRBD1. The ends lost 6 bases at V and 2 bases at J; junction bases unmatched: 0. The germline V gene has CDR1 MGHDK and CDR2 SYGVNS. This CDR3 contains 12 residues. CDR3: CASRTGAYEQYF. CDR3 sequence (DNA): TGTGCCAGCAGGACAGGGGCCTACGAGCAGTACTTC.

This chain connects TRBV5-8 to TRBJ2-3, with 8 bases lining up with TRBD2. The CDR3 loop spans 15 amino acids. The ends lost 4 bases at V and 1 base at J; junction bases unmatched: 5. Germline CDR1 is SGHTS and CDR2 is YDEGEE. CDR3: CASSGVGGGTDTQYF. For the CDR3, the DNA is TGTGCCAGCAGCGGTGTCGGGGGGGGCACAGATACGCAGTATTTT.

This clone was detected a few times. This rearrangement joins TRBV27 to TRBJ1-2; perhaps TRBD1 as D (6 bases). Germline CDR1 and CDR2: MNHEY and SMNVEV (reference sequence). The CDR3 has 11 residues. V was shortened by 6 bases and J by 8 bases, with 10 bases between the two germline ends. CDR3 coding DNA: TGTGCCAGCAGCAAAACAGGGGGCTACACCTTC. Its translation: CASSKTGGYTF.

V is TRBV12-3 or TRBV12-4 and J is TRBJ1-1, with D possibly matching TRBD1 (6 bases). Trimming stripped 5 bases from V and 5 bases from J, with 12 bases between. There are 13 residues in the CDR3. CDR3 bases: TGTGCCAGCAGTATAGGGGGGAGGACTGAAGCTTTCTTT. Translating it yields CASSIGGRTEAFF.

V usage is TRBV3-1 (or the pseudogene TRBV3-2) and J usage is TRBJ2-3; D is unclear. CDR1 LGHDT and CDR2 YNNKEL come from the germline V gene (reference sequence). Deletions cut 4 bases from V and 2 bases from J, with 10 bases between. The length of the CDR3 is 14 residues. The CDR3 loop is CASSLLSSTDTQYF. The CDR3 DNA reads as TGTGCCAGCAGCCTCCTTTCGTCCACAGATACGCAGTATTTT.

This clone has just a few counts. This same CDR3 is encoded by further DNA sequences in the sample. The chain is built from TRBV6-6 and TRBJ1-5; no clear D. CDR3 length: 14 residues. V dropped 0 bases and J dropped 2 bases, with 5 bases sitting between them. Germline V gene lookup returns CDR1 MNHNY and CDR2 SVGAGI (reference sequence). The CDR3 loop is CASSYSGGNQPQHF. CDR3 nucleotides: TGTGCCAGCAGTTACTCGGGAGGCAATCAGCCCCAGCATTTT.

The chain is built from TRBV27 and TRBJ1-4, with a weak D call TRBD1 (5 bases). Trimming cost V 7 bases and J 8 bases, with 14 bases left between them. Germline-derived CDR1 and CDR2 are MNHEY and SMNVEV (reference sequence). The CDR3 contains 13 residues. The CDR3 protein is CASKVGAGEKLFF. As DNA, the CDR3 is TGTGCCAGCAAGGTTGGGGCAGGCGAAAAACTGTTTTTT.

The chain recombines TRBV4-2 with TRBJ1-1; unclear D gene. Trimming took 8 bases from V and 4 from J, leaving 14 bases between them. Germline CDR1 is LGHNA and CDR2 is YNFKEQ. The CDR3 covers 13 residues. The CDR3 DNA follows: TGTGCCAGCTGGCGGGGTTCGGGCACTGAAGCTTTCTTT. Encoded protein: CASWRGSGTEAFF.

This clone has more than one count but fewer than ten. Different DNA sequences within this sample yield the same CDR3. The chain is built from TRBV6-1 and TRBJ1-2; D not resolved. The CDR3 loop spans 13 amino acids. The germline gives CDR1 MNHNS, CDR2 SASEGT. The V end lost 0 bases, the J end lost 5 bases, and 7 bases lay between the germline ends. The CDR3 nucleotides read TGTGCCAGCAGTGAAGCCGGAGGATATGGCTACACCTTC. This sequence encodes CASSEAGGYGYTF.

The chain is built from TRBV28 and TRBJ2-7; possibly TRBD1 for D (6 bases). Trimming removed 2 bases from V and 5 bases from J, with 13 bases in between. Germline CDR1 and CDR2: MDHEN and SYDVKM. The CDR3 has 14 amino acids. CDR3 residues: CASSLVNRVDEQYF. The CDR3 bases are TGTGCCAGCAGTTTAGTAAACAGGGTAGACGAGCAGTACTTC.

This clone was recorded once. The chain is built from TRBV6-5 and TRBJ2-2, with a weak D call TRBD1 (6 bases). The V end lost 9 bases, the J end lost 0 bases, and 11 bases lay between the germline ends. The CDR3 runs to 14 residues. The germline CDR1 and CDR2 sequences are MNHEY and SVGAGI. CDR3 nucleotide sequence: TGTGCCAGTAACAGGGTTTCGAACACCGGGGAGCTGTTTTTT. Translating it yields CASNRVSNTGELFF.

The sample holds a few counts of this clone. This chain joins TRBV7-3 and TRBJ2-7; 8 bases fit TRBD2. Looked up from germline, CDR1 is SGHTA and CDR2 is FQGTGA. There are 19 residues in the CDR3. J was trimmed by 1 base and V by 5 bases; bases with no gene match: 19. Here the CDR3 reads CASSVQSSVGGGPSYEQYF. The CDR3 DNA follows: TGTGCCAGCAGCGTGCAGTCGTCCGTGGGCGGGGGGCCTTCCTACGAGCAGTACTTC.

V and J are TRBV7-2 and TRBJ2-3, with 8 positions matching TRBD2. This CDR3 is 17 amino acids long. The trim removed 1 base at V and 5 bases at J, leaving 11 bases unmatched. The V gene's germline CDR1 is SGHTA and CDR2 FQGNSA. CDR3 region: CASSLEVAGLRRDTQYF. CDR3 nucleotides: TGTGCCAGCAGCTTAGAAGTAGCGGGACTTAGACGAGATACGCAGTATTTT.

V and J are TRBV10-3 and TRBJ2-1; no reliable D call. V gave up 3 bases and J gave up 4 bases, with 13 bases separating them. Germline V gives CDR1 ENHRY, CDR2 SYGVKD. CDR3 size: 15 residues. Written as DNA, the CDR3 is TGTGCCATCAGTGATGAGCCGGTCCGTTACAATGAGCAGTTCTTC. It yields the protein CAISDEPVRYNEQFF.